This paragraph reports one TCR beta chain. This specimen comes from a study of shared T cell receptors in the human thymus. Measured with immunoSEQ multiplex PCR; TCRdb has only the in-frame clones, and not every one. Found here are over 450,000 clones, around 82% of them singletons; the top ten hold approximately 0.013%. J lost 8 bases, V lost 4 bases, and 6 bases had no gene match. Germline V gene lookup returns CDR1 SGHTA and CDR2 FQGNSA. This CDR3 has 13 residues. The data also belong to a second study, concerning human thymus T cells. That work adds: Thymus tissue for the work was resected from patients undergoing corrective heart surgery. V and J gene usage appeared biased in thymic and blood repertoires. Related work showed strongly overlapping thymic repertoires across unrelated individuals.

The clonotype was recovered from a boy in the first two years of life with a congenital heart defect. The chain carries TRBV7-2 and TRBJ1-1, with 8 bases lining up with TRBD1. Input material: thymocytes. The CDR3 sequence is CASSWTGWGEAFF. CDR3 nucleotide sequence: TGTGCCAGCAGCTGGACAGGGTGGGGAGAAGCTTTCTTT.